The 6 T cell receptor beta chains given below trace back to one sample, sequenced in a study of blood T cell repertoires in COVID-19 (dated by TCRdb to 2018 to 2021). To prepare the library, the immunoSEQ multiplex PCR assay was applied. The table was pulled from immuneACCESS by TCRdb, which kept in-frame rearrangements only. Such tables lose some clones; where checked, under half of the loss comes from unresolved V genes, and the rest has no known cause. This sample is represented by under 130,000 clones; over 70% of them were singletons. Over 10% of the sample is taken by the ten largest. Sequencing was carried out using peripheral blood. Receptors originate from a human donor in a cohort sampled during active or convalescent COVID-19.

The V gene is TRBV4-1, the J gene TRBJ2-1; 9 bases fit TRBD2. The CDR3 extends over 15 amino acids. Germline CDR1 is MGHRA and CDR2 is YSYEKL. J was trimmed by 7 bases and V by 4 bases; bases with no gene match: 8. CDR3 in amino acids: CASSPLRGGRNEQFF. The CDR3 DNA is TGCGCCAGCAGCCCCCTGCGGGGGGGCCGTAATGAGCAGTTCTTC.

The rearrangement links TRBV14 to TRBJ2-7; tentative D call: TRBD1 (6 bases). V gave up 1 base and J gave up 5 bases, with 18 bases separating them. The germline V gene has CDR1 SGHDN and CDR2 FVKESK. CDR3 length equals 16 residues. CDR3: CASSQVTGHESDEQYF. For the CDR3, the DNA is TGTGCCAGCAGCCAAGTCACGGGACATGAGTCGGACGAGCAGTACTTC. Together with reference TRBV14 and TRBJ2-7, the CDR3 gives the full variable domain: EAGVTQFPSHSVIEKGQTVTLRCDPISGHDNLYWYRRVMGKEIKFLLHFVKESKQDESGMPNNRFLAERTGGTYSTLKVQPAELEDSGVYFCASSQVTGHESDEQYFGPGTRLTVT.

The chain employs TRBV4-1 and TRBJ2-7; D is ambiguous. Germline loops: CDR1 MGHRA, CDR2 YSYEKL. The CDR3 totals 16 residues. The V end was cut by 1 base, the J end by 0 bases, with 13 bases between. The DNA for the CDR3 is TGCGCCAGCAGCCAAGCCTTGCGCCCCTCCTCCTACGAGCAGTACTTC. Translated, it gives CASSQALRPSSYEQYF.

The V gene is TRBV2, the J gene TRBJ1-5; no reliable D call. V lost 4 bases and J 3 bases, leaving 7 bases between the germline ends. Per the germline V gene, CDR1 is SNHLY and CDR2 is FYNNEI. The CDR3 length is 13 residues. CDR3 bases: TGTGCCAGCAGTGCCGGGTTCAATCAGCCCCAGCATTTT. Its translation is CASSAGFNQPQHF.

This chain links TRBV19 with TRBJ2-2, with D tentatively TRBD1 (5 bases). CDR3 length: 10 residues. The V gene's germline CDR1 is LNHDA and CDR2 SQIVND (reference sequence). V was trimmed by 10 bases and J by 6 bases, leaving 6 bases between them. CDR3 protein: CATGPGELFF. For the CDR3, the DNA is TGTGCCACAGGGCCCGGGGAGCTGTTTTTT.

V and J are TRBV5-8 and TRBJ1-1; a possible D gene is TRBD1 (6 bases). Looked up from germline, CDR1 is SGHTS and CDR2 is YDEGEE. Trimming shortened V by 3 bases and J by 1 base, and 16 bases separated the two germline ends. This CDR3 region has 16 residues. As DNA, the CDR3 is TGTGCCAGCAGCTCTGACAGGCGGGGGGGGAACACTGAAGCTTTCTTT. Protein: CASSSDRRGGNTEAFF.